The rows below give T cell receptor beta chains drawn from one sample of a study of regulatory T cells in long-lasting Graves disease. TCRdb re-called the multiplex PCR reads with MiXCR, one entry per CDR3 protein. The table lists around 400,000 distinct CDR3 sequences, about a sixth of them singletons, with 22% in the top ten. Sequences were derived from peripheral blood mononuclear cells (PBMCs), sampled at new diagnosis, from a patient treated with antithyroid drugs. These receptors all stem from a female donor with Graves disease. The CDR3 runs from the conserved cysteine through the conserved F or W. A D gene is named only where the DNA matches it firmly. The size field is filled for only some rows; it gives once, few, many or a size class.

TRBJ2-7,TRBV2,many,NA,CASKSYEQYF,TGTGCCAGCAAATCCTACGAGCAGTACTTC
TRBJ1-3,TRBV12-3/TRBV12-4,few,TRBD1,CASSSDRGLFPAGNTIYF,TGTGCCAGCAGTTCAGACAGGGGCCTATTCCCGGCAGGAAACACCATATATTTT
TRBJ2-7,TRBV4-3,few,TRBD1,CASSHATGGAWEQYF,TGCGCCAGCAGCCACGCGACAGGGGGCGCATGGGAGCAGTACTTC
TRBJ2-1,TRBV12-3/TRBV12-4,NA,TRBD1,CASSGPGQGRHDEQFF,TGTGCCAGCAGTGGACCCGGACAGGGGCGGCATGATGAGCAGTTCTTC
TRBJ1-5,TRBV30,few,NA,CAWSVFGNQPQHF,TGTGCCTGGAGTGTCTTTGGCAATCAGCCCCAGCATTTT
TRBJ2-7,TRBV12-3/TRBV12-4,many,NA,CASSLIGRSTGEQYF,TGTGCCAGCAGTTTAATTGGTCGCTCGACCGGCGAGCAGTACTTC
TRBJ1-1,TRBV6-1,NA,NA,CASRPQGGDTEAFF,TGTGCCAGCAGACCTCAAGGAGGGGACACTGAAGCTTTCTTT
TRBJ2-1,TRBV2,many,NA,CASGRNEQFF,TGTGCCAGCGGGAGGAATGAGCAGTTCTTC
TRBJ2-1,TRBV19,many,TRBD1,CASGLGTGRDEQFF,TGTGCCAGTGGGCTGGGGACAGGGCGCGATGAGCAGTTCTTC
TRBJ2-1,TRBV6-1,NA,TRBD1,CASRDRGFNEQFF,TGTGCCAGCAGGGACAGGGGGTTCAATGAGCAGTTCTTC
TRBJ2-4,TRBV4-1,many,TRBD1,CASSQGTGRIRDIQYF,TGCGCCAGCAGCCAAGGGACAGGGAGGATAAGGGACATTCAGTACTTC
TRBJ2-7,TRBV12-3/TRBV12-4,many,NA,CASSLNSHEQYF,TGTGCCAGCAGTTTAAATAGTCACGAGCAGTACTTC
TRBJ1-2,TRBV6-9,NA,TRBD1,CASSSFWDRSLIYGYTF,TGTGCCAGCAGTTCTTTTTGGGACAGGAGTCTGATCTATGGCTACACCTTC
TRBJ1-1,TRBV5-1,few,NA,CASSLVEDTQAFF,TGCGCCAGCAGCTTGGTTGAGGACACACAAGCTTTCTTT
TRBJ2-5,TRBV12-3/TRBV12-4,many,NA,CASGDLQETQYF,TGTGCCAGCGGGGACCTGCAAGAGACCCAGTACTTC
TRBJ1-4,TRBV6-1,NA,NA,CASSERSGSKKLFF,TGTGCCAGCAGTGAAAGATCGGGGTCGAAAAAACTGTTTTTT
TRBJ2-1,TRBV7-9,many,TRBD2,CASSGGGARNEQFF,TGTGCCAGCAGCGGCGGGGGGGCTCGTAATGAGCAGTTCTTC